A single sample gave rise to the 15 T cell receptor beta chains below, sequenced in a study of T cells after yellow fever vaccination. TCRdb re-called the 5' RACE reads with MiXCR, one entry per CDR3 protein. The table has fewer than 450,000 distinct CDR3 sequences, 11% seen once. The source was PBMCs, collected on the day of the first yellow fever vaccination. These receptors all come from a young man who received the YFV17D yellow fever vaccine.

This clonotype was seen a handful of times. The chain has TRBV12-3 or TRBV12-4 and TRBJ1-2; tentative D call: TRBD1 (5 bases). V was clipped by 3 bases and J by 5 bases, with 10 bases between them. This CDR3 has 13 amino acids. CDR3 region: CASSLGVLYGYTF. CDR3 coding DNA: TGTGCCAGCAGTTTGGGGGTTTTATATGGCTACACCTTC.

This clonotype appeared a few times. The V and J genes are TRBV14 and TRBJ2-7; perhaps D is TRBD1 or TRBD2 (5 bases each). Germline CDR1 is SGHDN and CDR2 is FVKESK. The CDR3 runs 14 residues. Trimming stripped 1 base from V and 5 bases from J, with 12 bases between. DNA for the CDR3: TGTGCCAGCAGCCAAGCGGGACGGCCAAACGAGCAGTACTTC. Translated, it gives CASSQAGRPNEQYF.

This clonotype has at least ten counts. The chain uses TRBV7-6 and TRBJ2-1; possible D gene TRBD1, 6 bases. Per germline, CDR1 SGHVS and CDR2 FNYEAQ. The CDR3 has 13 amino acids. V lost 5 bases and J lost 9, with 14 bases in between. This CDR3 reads CASSTSQGSEQFF. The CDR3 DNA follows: TGTGCCAGCAGCACCTCCCAGGGGAGTGAGCAGTTCTTC.

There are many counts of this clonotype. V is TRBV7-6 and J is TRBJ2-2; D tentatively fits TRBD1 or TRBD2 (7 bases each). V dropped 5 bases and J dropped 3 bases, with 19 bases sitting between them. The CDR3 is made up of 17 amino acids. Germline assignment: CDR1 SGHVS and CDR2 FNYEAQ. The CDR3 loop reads CASSSQGGDPYTGELFF. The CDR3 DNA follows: TGTGCCAGCAGCAGCCAGGGGGGGGACCCCTACACCGGGGAGCTGTTTTTT.

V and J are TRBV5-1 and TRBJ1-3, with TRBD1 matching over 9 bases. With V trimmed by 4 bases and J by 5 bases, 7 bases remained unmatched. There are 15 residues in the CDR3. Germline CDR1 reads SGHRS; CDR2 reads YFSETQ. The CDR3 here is CASSPRDRERNTIYF. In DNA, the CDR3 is TGCGCCAGCAGCCCCCGGGACAGGGAACGAAACACCATATATTTT.

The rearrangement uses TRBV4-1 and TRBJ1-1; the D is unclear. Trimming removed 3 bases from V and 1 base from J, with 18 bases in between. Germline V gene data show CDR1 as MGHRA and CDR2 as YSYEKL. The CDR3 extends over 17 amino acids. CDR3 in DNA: TGCGCCAGCAGCCACTCAAGTAAAGGGTGGGAGAACACTGAAGCTTTCTTT. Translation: CASSHSSKGWENTEAFF.

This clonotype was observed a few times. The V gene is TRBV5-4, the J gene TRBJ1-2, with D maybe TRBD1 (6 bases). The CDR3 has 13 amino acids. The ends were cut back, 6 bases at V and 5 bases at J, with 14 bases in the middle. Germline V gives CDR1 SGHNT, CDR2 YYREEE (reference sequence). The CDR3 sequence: CASTRTRGYGYTF. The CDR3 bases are TGTGCCAGCACTCGGACGAGGGGGTATGGCTACACCTTC.

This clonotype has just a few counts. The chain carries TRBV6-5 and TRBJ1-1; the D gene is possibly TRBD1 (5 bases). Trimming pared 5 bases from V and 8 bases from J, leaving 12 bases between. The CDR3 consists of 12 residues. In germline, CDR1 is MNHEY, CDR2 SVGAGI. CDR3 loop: CASSTGKGEAFF. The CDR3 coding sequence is TGTGCCAGCAGTACGGGTAAGGGGGAAGCTTTCTTT.

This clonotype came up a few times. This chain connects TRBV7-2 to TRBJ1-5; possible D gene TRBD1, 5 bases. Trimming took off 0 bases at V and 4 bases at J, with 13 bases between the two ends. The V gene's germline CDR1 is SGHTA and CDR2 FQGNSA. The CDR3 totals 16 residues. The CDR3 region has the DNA TGTGCCAGCAGCTTAGCGCATGCAGGGCGAAATCAGCCCCAGCATTTT. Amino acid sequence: CASSLAHAGRNQPQHF.

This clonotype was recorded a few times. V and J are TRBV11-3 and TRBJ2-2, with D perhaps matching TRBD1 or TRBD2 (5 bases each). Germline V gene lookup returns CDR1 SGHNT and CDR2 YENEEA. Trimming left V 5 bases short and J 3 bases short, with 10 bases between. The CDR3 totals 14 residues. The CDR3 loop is CASSPGADTGELFF. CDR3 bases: TGTGCCAGCAGCCCCGGGGCTGACACCGGGGAGCTGTTTTTT. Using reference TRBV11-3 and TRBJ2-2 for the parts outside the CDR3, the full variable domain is EAGVVQSPRYKIIEKKQPVAFWCNPISGHNTLYWYLQNLGQGPELLIRYENEEAVDDSQLPKDRFSAERLKGVDSTLKIQPAELGDSAVYLCASSPGADTGELFFGEGSRLTVL.

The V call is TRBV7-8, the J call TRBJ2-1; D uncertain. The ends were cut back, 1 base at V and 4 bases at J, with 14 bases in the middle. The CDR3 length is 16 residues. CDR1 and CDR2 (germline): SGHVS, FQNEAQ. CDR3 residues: CASSLGKSPLYNEQFF. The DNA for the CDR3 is TGTGCCAGCAGCTTAGGTAAAAGTCCGTTGTACAATGAGCAGTTCTTC.

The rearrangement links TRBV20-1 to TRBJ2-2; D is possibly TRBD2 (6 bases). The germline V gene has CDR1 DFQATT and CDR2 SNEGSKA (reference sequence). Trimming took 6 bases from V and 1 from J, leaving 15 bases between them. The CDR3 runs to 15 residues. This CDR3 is CSAALGGGNTGELFF. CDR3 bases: TGCAGTGCCGCTCTCGGGGGAGGGAACACCGGGGAGCTGTTTTTT.

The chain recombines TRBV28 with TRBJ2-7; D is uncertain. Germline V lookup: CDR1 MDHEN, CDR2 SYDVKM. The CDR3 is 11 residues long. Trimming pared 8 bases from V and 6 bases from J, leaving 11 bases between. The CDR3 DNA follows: TGTGCCAGCGCGTTCGGCTCCGAGCAGTACGTC. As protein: CASAFGSEQYV.

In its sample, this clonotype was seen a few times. The CDR3 DNA reads as TGTGCCAGCAGCCAAGATGCAGGGAAGAATCAGCCCCAGCATTTT. Protein product: CASSQDAGKNQPQHF. The chain employs TRBV4-2 and TRBJ1-5; possibly TRBD1 for D (5 bases). The CDR3 runs to 15 residues. Trimming took 0 bases from V and 4 from J, leaving 10 bases between them. Germline CDR1 is LGHNA and CDR2 is YNFKEQ.

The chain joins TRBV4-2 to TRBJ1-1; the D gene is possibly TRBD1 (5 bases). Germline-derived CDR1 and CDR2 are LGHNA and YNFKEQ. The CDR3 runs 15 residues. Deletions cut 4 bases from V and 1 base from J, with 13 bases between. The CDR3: CASSLGEGTNTEAFF. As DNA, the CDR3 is TGTGCCAGCAGCCTCGGTGAGGGGACGAACACTGAAGCTTTCTTT.